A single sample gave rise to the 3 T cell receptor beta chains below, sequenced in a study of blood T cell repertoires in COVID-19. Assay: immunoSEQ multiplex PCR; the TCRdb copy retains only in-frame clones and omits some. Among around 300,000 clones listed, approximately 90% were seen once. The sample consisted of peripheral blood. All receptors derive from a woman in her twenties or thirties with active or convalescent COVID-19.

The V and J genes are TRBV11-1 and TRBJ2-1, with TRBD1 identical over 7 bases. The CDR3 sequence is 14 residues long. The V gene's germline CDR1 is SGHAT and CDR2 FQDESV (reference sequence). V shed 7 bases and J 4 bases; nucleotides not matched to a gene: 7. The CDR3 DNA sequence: TGTGCCAGCACCGGGACAGCGAATTACAATGAGCAGTTCTTC. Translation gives CASTGTANYNEQFF.

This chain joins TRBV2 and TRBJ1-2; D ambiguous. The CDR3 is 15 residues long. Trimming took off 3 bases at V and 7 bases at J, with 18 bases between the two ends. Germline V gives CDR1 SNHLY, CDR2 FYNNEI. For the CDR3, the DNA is TGTGCCAGCAGTGACGCCGGGCTCGGCGGAGGTGGCTACACCTTC. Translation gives CASSDAGLGGGGYTF.

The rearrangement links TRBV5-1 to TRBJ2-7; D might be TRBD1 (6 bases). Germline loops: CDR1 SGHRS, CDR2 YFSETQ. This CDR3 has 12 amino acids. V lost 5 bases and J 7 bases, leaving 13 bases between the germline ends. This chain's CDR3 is CASREQGQEQYF. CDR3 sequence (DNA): TGCGCCAGCAGGGAACAGGGTCAAGAGCAGTACTTC. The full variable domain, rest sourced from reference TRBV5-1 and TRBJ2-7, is KAGVTQTPRYLIKTRGQQVTLSCSPISGHRSVSWYQQTPGQGLQFLFEYFSETQRNKGNFPGRFSGRQFSNSRSEMNVSTLELGDSALYLCASREQGQEQYFGPGTRLTVT.